This is a list of T cell receptor beta chains from one sample in a study of shared T cell receptors in the human thymus. Method: immunoSEQ multiplex PCR; TCRdb's copy keeps in-frame clones and lacks some. The table records 700,000 to 750,000 clones, approximately 85% of them present only once. The sample was also linked to a second study, of human thymus T cells.

The specimen sequenced was thymocytes. Receptors originate from a girl under three years old with a congenital heart defect. Each CDR3 is given with its conserved first and last residue. The D gene is left open where the match is weak. Clone sizes are given selectively: once, few, many, or a class where the clone is expanded.

abundance,j_gene,d_gene,v_gene,CDR3aa,CDR3nt
.,TRBJ1-2,TRBD1,TRBV11-2,CASSSNNGQEGYGYTF,TGTGCCAGCAGCTCAAATAACGGACAGGAGGGCTATGGCTACACCTTC
.,TRBJ2-3,.,TRBV4-2,CASSQDLAGRTDTQYF,TGTGCCAGCAGCCAAGATCTGGCGGGCCGCACAGATACGCAGTATTTT
.,TRBJ2-2,TRBD1,TRBV7-6,CASSPDRASGELFF,TGTGCCAGCAGCCCAGACAGGGCAAGCGGGGAGCTGTTTTTT
.,TRBJ1-2,TRBD1,TRBV27,CASRVYTGAHYGYTF,TGTGCCAGCAGGGTATATACAGGGGCTCACTATGGCTACACCTTC
.,TRBJ1-3,.,TRBV5-8,CASSLVIYSGNTIYF,TGTGCCAGCAGCTTGGTTATCTACTCTGGAAACACCATATATTTT
.,TRBJ2-3,.,TRBV7-8,CASSLAGALRTDTQYF,TGTGCCAGCAGCTTAGCGGGGGCTCTCCGCACAGATACGCAGTATTTT
.,TRBJ1-6,TRBD1,TRBV18,CASSPDWRDRRNSPLHF,TGTGCCAGCTCACCCGACTGGAGGGACAGGAGAAATTCCCCCCTCCACTTT
.,TRBJ1-2,TRBD1,TRBV5-8,CASTMTGYHGYTF,TGTGCCAGCACCATGACAGGGTACCATGGCTACACCTTC
.,TRBJ2-7,.,TRBV11-2,CASSFLYEQYF,TGTGCCAGCAGCTTCCTTTACGAGCAGTACTTC
.,TRBJ2-5,TRBD1,TRBV5-8,CASSQWDRGRELETQYF,TGTGCCAGCAGCCAATGGGACAGGGGGCGAGAGTTGGAGACCCAGTACTTC
.,TRBJ1-2,.,TRBV5-1,CASTSTNTGSSDRANYGYTF,TGCGCCAGCACCTCGACCAATACGGGCAGCTCAGACAGAGCTAACTATGGCTACACCTTC
once,TRBJ1-2,TRBD1,TRBV10-3,CAISGGTKQSGQSLGRGYTF,TGTGCCATCAGTGGGGGGACCAAACAATCGGGACAGTCCCTCGGGAGAGGCTACACCTTC